One and the same sample provided the 18 T cell receptor beta chains below, sequenced in a study of blood T cell repertoires in COVID-19. TCRdb's table, derived via immunoSEQ multiplex PCR, lists solely in-frame clones and lacks some. The data contain 200,000 to 250,000 clones, 65% to 90% of them singletons. The sample consisted of peripheral blood. The source is a man at least 80 years old with acute or convalescent COVID-19.

This chain uses TRBV7-9 with TRBJ2-7, with a possible D match to TRBD2 (6 bases). V lost 4 bases to trimming and J lost 1 base, with 17 bases between them. CDR3 size: 16 residues. Germline CDR1 SEHNR, CDR2 FQNEAQ (reference sequence). The CDR3 loop reads CASSSTRDFTSYEQYF. The CDR3 coding sequence is TGTGCCAGCAGCTCTACTCGGGACTTTACTTCCTACGAGCAGTACTTC.

This clone was recorded a few times. The chain is built from TRBV29-1 and TRBJ2-1, with 8 bases aligning to TRBD1. V gave up 3 bases and J gave up 6 bases; unmatched junction bases: 7. The CDR3 sequence is 14 residues long. Germline CDR1 reads SQVTM; CDR2 reads ANQGSEA. Here the CDR3 DNA reads TGCAGCGTTGATGGACAGGGTCGGTCCAATGAGCAGTTCTTC. It translates to CSVDGQGRSNEQFF.

This chain connects TRBV7-3 to TRBJ2-1, with TRBD2 matching over 11 bases. Germline lookup yields CDR1 SGHTA and CDR2 FQGTGA. The CDR3 is 15 residues long. V gave up 0 bases and J gave up 9 bases; unmatched junction bases: 4. The CDR3 region is CASSLTWLAGGEQFF. The CDR3 nucleotides read TGTGCCAGCAGCTTAACGTGGCTAGCGGGAGGTGAGCAGTTCTTC.

The J gene is TRBJ2-1, the V gene TRBV27, with TRBD2 identical over 7 bases. Trimming at V came to 5 bases and at J to 4 bases, leaving 11 bases not matched to a gene. CDR1 is MNHEY, CDR2 SMNVEV, per germline (reference sequence). The length of the CDR3 is 16 residues. The CDR3: CASSGVRGEGYNEQFF. CDR3 DNA: TGTGCCAGCAGTGGGGTTAGAGGGGAGGGGTACAATGAGCAGTTCTTC.

This rearrangement joins TRBV7-3 to TRBJ1-1; D is ambiguous. The CDR3 runs 12 residues. Trimming took 0 bases from V and 8 from J, leaving 7 bases between them. Germline CDR1 SGHTA, CDR2 FQGTGA. The CDR3 DNA sequence: TGTGCCAGCAGCTTAACAGTCGGGGAAGCTTTCTTT. The encoded protein is CASSLTVGEAFF. Based on the CDR3 plus reference TRBV7-3 and TRBJ1-1, the full variable domain is GAGVSQTPSNKVTEKGKYVELRCDPISGHTALYWYRQSLGQGPEFLIYFQGTGAADDSGLPNDRFFAVRPEGSVSTLKIQRTERGDSAVYLCASSLTVGEAFFGQGTRLTVV.

This chain uses TRBV7-9 with TRBJ2-3, with D possibly matching TRBD2 (5 bases). From germline, CDR1 is SEHNR and CDR2 FQNEAQ (reference sequence). V was shortened by 1 base and J by 3 bases, with 14 bases between the two germline ends. The CDR3 runs to 16 residues. CDR3 loop: CASSLGVGGWTDTQYF. The DNA of the CDR3 is TGTGCCAGCAGCTTAGGTGTTGGAGGATGGACAGATACGCAGTATTTT.

The chain is built from TRBV28 and TRBJ2-6; D is perhaps TRBD1 (6 bases). CDR3 length: 20 residues. V was trimmed by 5 bases and J by 2 bases, leaving 25 bases between them. The V gene's germline CDR1 is MDHEN and CDR2 SYDVKM. The CDR3 protein is CASSLLEGGRGSTGANVLTF. In DNA form, the CDR3 reads TGTGCCAGCAGTCTCCTAGAGGGTGGCAGGGGATCGACTGGGGCCAACGTCCTGACTTTC.

The DNA of the CDR3 is TGCGCCAGCAGCCGGTGGACGACAGGGCAAGAGACCCAGTACTTC. It yields the protein CASSRWTTGQETQYF. The V call is TRBV5-1, the J call TRBJ2-5; TRBD1 matches 7 bases. The CDR3 length is 15 residues. The germline gives CDR1 SGHRS, CDR2 YFSETQ. The trim removed 4 bases at V and 2 bases at J, leaving 8 bases unmatched.

This sequence joins TRBV6-2 or TRBV6-3 and TRBJ2-2; TRBD2 aligns across 8 bases. V trimming: 2 bases; J trimming: 1 base; junction bases outside the gene matches: 9. The germline V gene has CDR1 MNHEY and CDR2 SVGEGT. This CDR3 spans 18 amino acids. Written as DNA, the CDR3 is TGTGCCAGCAGTTACCCCGACTGGCGGGAGGAGAACACCGGGGAGCTGTTTTTT. This gives the protein CASSYPDWREENTGELFF.

This clone is a singleton in its sample. The gene calls are TRBV18 and TRBJ2-1; TRBD2 aligns across 7 bases. J was trimmed by 2 bases and V by 2 bases; bases with no gene match: 6. Per germline, CDR1 KGHSH and CDR2 LQKENI. The CDR3 contains 16 residues. CDR3 residues: CASSPWLAETYNEQFF. The CDR3 DNA is TGTGCCAGCTCACCATGGCTAGCGGAGACCTACAATGAGCAGTTCTTC. The variable domain in full, completed from reference TRBV18 and TRBJ2-1, reads NAGVMQNPRHLVRRRGQEARLRCSPMKGHSHVYWYRQLPEEGLKFMVYLQKENIIDESGMPKERFSAEFPKEGPSILRIQQVVRGDSAAYFCASSPWLAETYNEQFFGPGTRLTVL.

V usage is TRBV18 and J usage is TRBJ1-6; 11 bases map to TRBD1. CDR3 length: 17 amino acids. V trimming: 2 bases; J trimming: 6 bases; junction bases outside the gene matches: 6. CDR1 KGHSH and CDR2 LQKENI come from the germline V gene. The CDR3 loop is CASSPYGTGGFNSPLHF. The CDR3 DNA sequence: TGTGCCAGCTCACCATATGGGACAGGGGGATTTAATTCACCCCTCCACTTT.

The rearrangement joins TRBV10-3 to TRBJ2-1, with TRBD1 matching 9 bases. The germline V gene encodes CDR1 ENHRY and CDR2 SYGVKD. The length of the CDR3 is 14 residues. The J segment lost 6 bases and the V segment lost 4 bases, leaving 4 bases of the junction unmatched. DNA of the CDR3: TGTGCCATCAGTGTTGGACAGGGGCCCAATGAGCAGTTCTTC. Its protein product is CAISVGQGPNEQFF.

This chain uses TRBV12-3 or TRBV12-4 with TRBJ1-2; 8 nucleotides agree with TRBD1. V dropped 6 bases and J dropped 8; count of bases not matched to a gene: 5. This CDR3 is built from 12 residues. For the CDR3, the DNA is TGTGCCAGCAGCTACGGACAGGGAGGCTACACCTTC. The encoded protein is CASSYGQGGYTF.

The chain couples TRBV24-1 to TRBJ2-3; 9 bases match TRBD1. There are 15 residues in the CDR3. Germline V gene lookup returns CDR1 KGHDR and CDR2 SFDVKD. Trimming removed 7 bases from V and 2 bases from J; junction bases left unmatched: 6. CDR3 residues: CATSEGTGSTDTQYF. The CDR3 DNA reads TGTGCCACCAGCGAGGGGACAGGGTCCACAGATACGCAGTATTTT.

This chain uses TRBV6-5 with TRBJ2-7; 9 bases are a match to TRBD1. Trimming removed 4 bases from V and 3 bases from J; junction bases left unmatched: 7. CDR3 length equals 15 residues. Germline lookup yields CDR1 MNHEY and CDR2 SVGAGI. Here the CDR3 reads CASSSPGQGHYEQYF. The CDR3 coding sequence is TGTGCCAGCAGTTCTCCGGGACAGGGTCACTACGAGCAGTACTTC.

The chain is built from TRBV5-4 and TRBJ2-5; 14 bases agree with TRBD2. The V segment lost 4 bases and the J segment 4 bases; nucleotides outside the gene matches: 3. The CDR3 has 15 amino acids. CDR1 and CDR2 (germline): SGHNT, YYREEE (reference sequence). The CDR3 sequence: CASSLGTSGRETQYF. CDR3 coding DNA: TGTGCCAGCAGCCTCGGGACTAGCGGGAGAGAGACCCAGTACTTC.

The CDR3 loop is CASSDWTSGRETQYF. The CDR3 DNA reads TGCGCCAGCAGCGACTGGACTAGCGGGAGGGAGACCCAGTACTTC. The genes are TRBV5-1 and TRBJ2-5, with TRBD2 matching 14 bases. CDR3 length: 15 amino acids. CDR1 is SGHRS and CDR2 is YFSETQ in the germline V gene. J gave up 5 bases and V 4 bases, and 4 bases lay outside the gene matches.

This clone appeared a single time. CDR3 coding DNA: TGTGCCAGTAGTACAGACAGATCCAATCAGCCCCAGCATTTT. Its translation is CASSTDRSNQPQHF. This sequence joins TRBV19 and TRBJ1-5, with a tentative D call TRBD1 (5 bases). CDR1 is LNHDA and CDR2 is SQIVND in the germline V gene (reference sequence). V lost 4 bases and J lost 3, with 10 bases in between. This CDR3 has 14 amino acids.